One and the same sample provided the 27 T cell receptor beta chains below, sequenced in a study of memory CD4+ T cells and cytomegalovirus serostatus. The sort gate was single viable CD3+CD4+CD8-CD45RO+ cells for memory CD4+ T cells. Repertoires were generated with immunoSEQ multiplex PCR, while TCRdb's copy carries only in-frame clones and drops some. The table has about 75,000 clones, roughly 78% seen once; the top ten hold around 2.6%. The sequenced sample was memory CD4+ T cells from blood. These receptors came from an adult in good health and CMV-seropositive.

This sequence joins TRBV9 and TRBJ2-3; D remains ambiguous. The CDR3 consists of 13 residues. Trimming took off 4 bases at V and 0 bases at J, with 6 bases between the two ends. Germline V gene lookup returns CDR1 SGDLS and CDR2 YYNGEE. CDR3 DNA: TGTGCCAGCAGCCTCCTTAGCACAGATACGCAGTATTTT. Its translation is CASSLLSTDTQYF.

This clone was found a few times. The rearrangement joins TRBV4-1 to TRBJ1-2; tentative D call: TRBD1 (5 bases). The germline CDR1 and CDR2 sequences are MGHRA and YSYEKL. The CDR3 has 14 amino acids. Trimming shortened V by 0 bases and J by 5 bases, and 10 bases separated the two germline ends. Written as DNA, the CDR3 is TGCGCCAGCAGCCAAGATTGGAGGGGTTATGGCTACACCTTC. This translates into CASSQDWRGYGYTF.

The chain joins TRBV6-6 to TRBJ2-1, with 10 bases lining up with TRBD2. J gave up 8 bases and V 7 bases, and 5 bases lay outside the gene matches. The CDR3 covers 13 residues. CDR1 is MNHNY, CDR2 SVGAGI, per germline (reference sequence). CDR3 residues: CASKREGLDEQFF. The CDR3 DNA is TGTGCCAGCAAGCGGGAGGGCCTCGATGAGCAGTTCTTC.

The rearrangement joins TRBV7-7 to TRBJ1-1; D ambiguous. The CDR3 has 16 residues. Trimming removed 6 bases at V and 5 bases at J, with 22 bases between. Germline V lookup: CDR1 SSHAT, CDR2 FNYEAQ (reference sequence). DNA for the CDR3: TGTGCCAGCAGTCCATCGAGGGATAGGGATCTGACTGAAGCTTTCTTT. Protein product: CASSPSRDRDLTEAFF.

The chain carries TRBV5-6 and TRBJ2-2; D gene unclear. The CDR3 is 14 amino acids. Germline CDR1 is SGHDT and CDR2 is YYEEEE. V lost 0 bases and J 4 bases, leaving 7 bases between the germline ends. The DNA for the CDR3 is TGTGCCAGCAGCTTGGGTACAGTCACCGGGGAGCTGTTTTTT. Translated: CASSLGTVTGELFF.

Remarks on this clone: One end of the junction fails to match germline, which may point to a read error. J is TRBJ1-5 and V is TRBV28; D ambiguous. The CDR3 is made up of 16 amino acids. Germline V gene data show CDR1 as MDHEN and CDR2 as SYDVKM. CDR3 residues: CASSLSWGTSNQPQHF. CDR3 in DNA: TGTGCCAGCAGCTTATCGTGGGGAACTAGCAATCAGCCCCAGCATTTT.

V and J are TRBV5-1 and TRBJ2-2; 11 bases fit TRBD2. The junction had 5 bases not matched to a gene; V was cut back by 3 bases and J by 1 base. Germline-derived CDR1 and CDR2 are SGHRS and YFSETQ. There are 17 residues in the CDR3. The CDR3 protein is CASSSLLAGVNTGELFF. As DNA, the CDR3 is TGCGCCAGCAGCTCGTTACTAGCGGGGGTGAACACCGGGGAGCTGTTTTTT.

The rearrangement uses TRBV4-1 and TRBJ2-1; D possibly matches TRBD1 or TRBD2 (5 bases each). CDR3 length: 18 residues. The germline CDR1 and CDR2 sequences are MGHRA and YSYEKL. V gave up 0 bases and J gave up 4 bases, with 19 bases separating them. The CDR3 region has the DNA TGCGCCAGCAGCCAAGATCCTCGGGCGGCTGGGGGATACAATGAGCAGTTCTTC. It codes for CASSQDPRAAGGYNEQFF.

The V and J genes are TRBV2 and TRBJ2-7; the D is unclear. The CDR3 spans 16 residues. Germline V gives CDR1 SNHLY, CDR2 FYNNEI. Trimming removed 0 bases at V and 3 bases at J, with 15 bases between. The DNA of the CDR3 is TGTGCCAGCAGTGAAGCAGGAACGGGCCTCTACTACGAGCAGTACTTC. Translating gives CASSEAGTGLYYEQYF.

This rearrangement joins TRBV4-2 to TRBJ2-1; D is uncertain. CDR3 length: 13 residues. Germline-derived CDR1 and CDR2 are LGHNA and YNFKEQ. V was clipped by 0 bases and J by 10 bases, with 10 bases between them. The CDR3 DNA sequence: TGTGCCAGCAGCCAAGATCGACTTCGAGAGCAGTTCTTC. Translated: CASSQDRLREQFF.

The chain combines TRBV7-2 with TRBJ2-4; a possible D gene is TRBD1 (5 bases). The CDR3 has 13 residues. V was trimmed by 5 bases and J by 9 bases, leaving 14 bases between them. Looked up from germline, CDR1 is SGHTA and CDR2 is FQGNSA. The CDR3 region is CASSPPKGAIQYF. The DNA of the CDR3 is TGTGCCAGCAGCCCACCGAAAGGGGCCATTCAGTACTTC.

The chain is built from TRBV18 and TRBJ1-2; D gene unclear. Between the trimmed V and J ends, which lost 2 bases and 2 bases, there was a span of 3 bases. This CDR3 spans 12 amino acids. Germline CDR1 is KGHSH and CDR2 is LQKENI. In DNA form, the CDR3 reads TGTGCCAGCTCACCATCCAACTATGGCTACACCTTC. It encodes CASSPSNYGYTF.

The chain couples TRBV28 to TRBJ2-4; D ambiguous. The CDR3 totals 13 residues. Per germline, CDR1 MDHEN and CDR2 SYDVKM. Deletions cut 8 bases from V and 3 bases from J, with 11 bases between. In nucleotides, the CDR3 is TGTGCCAGCTCACAGCGTCTCAAAAACATTCAGTACTTC. Translating it yields CASSQRLKNIQYF.

This chain connects TRBV14 to TRBJ1-3; no firm D call. The CDR3 is 13 amino acids. V was trimmed by 3 bases and J by 4 bases, leaving 7 bases between them. Per germline, CDR1 SGHDN and CDR2 FVKESK. The CDR3 loop is CASSQGWGNTIYF. CDR3 in DNA: TGTGCCAGCAGCCAGGGCTGGGGAAACACCATATATTTT.

J is TRBJ2-4 and V is TRBV4-1; D unresolved. V lost 1 base and J 5 bases, leaving 3 bases between the germline ends. The CDR3 loop spans 12 amino acids. Germline V gene lookup returns CDR1 MGHRA and CDR2 YSYEKL. The CDR3 loop reads CASSQVQNIQYF. CDR3 DNA: TGCGCCAGCAGCCAAGTCCAAAACATTCAGTACTTC.

Concerning this clone: One junction end disagrees with the germline gene, perhaps due to a read error. The chain is built from TRBV7-2 and TRBJ1-1, with 8 nucleotides matching TRBD1. Germline values: CDR1 SGHTA, CDR2 FQGNSA. The CDR3 is 14 residues long. This CDR3 is CASSLRTGNAEAFF. The DNA for the CDR3 is TGTGCCAGCAGCTTGCGGACAGGGAACGCTGAAGCTTTCTTT. The variable domain in full, with the rest retrieved from reference TRBV7-2 and TRBJ1-1, is GAGVSQSPSNKVTEKGKDVELRCDPISGHTALYWYRQSLGQGLEFLIYFQGNSAPDKSGLPSDRFSAERTGGSVSTLTIQRTQQEDSAVYLCASSLRTGNAEAFFGQGTRLTVV.

This clone was seen only a few times. The chain couples TRBV27 to TRBJ1-3, with D possibly TRBD1 on 6 matching bases. Germline V gives CDR1 MNHEY, CDR2 SMNVEV (reference sequence). Trimming removed 5 bases from V and 10 bases from J, with 15 bases in between. CDR3 length: 13 residues. CDR3: CASSLQGSTTIYF. The CDR3 nucleotides read TGTGCCAGCAGTCTCCAGGGGTCTACAACCATATATTTT.

The chain joins TRBV18 to TRBJ1-2; maybe TRBD1 (6 bases). The germline V gene has CDR1 KGHSH and CDR2 LQKENI. V lost 3 bases and J 2 bases, leaving 19 bases between the germline ends. The CDR3 runs to 17 residues. The CDR3 region is CASSPIGRGAANYGYTF. Written as DNA, the CDR3 is TGTGCCAGCTCACCCATCGGACGGGGGGCGGCGAACTATGGCTACACCTTC.

The table lists this clone with a few counts. The V gene is TRBV9, the J gene TRBJ1-1; 8 bases agree with TRBD1. This CDR3 contains 15 residues. Trimming cost V 4 bases and J 6 bases; bases outside gene matches: 11. The germline gives CDR1 SGDLS, CDR2 YYNGEE. Here the CDR3 reads CASSLTTGGSAEAFF. The DNA for the CDR3 is TGTGCCAGCAGCTTAACAACAGGGGGAAGCGCTGAAGCTTTCTTT. The full variable domain, with the rest looked up from reference TRBV9 and TRBJ1-1, is DSGVTQTPKHLITATGQRVTLRCSPRSGDLSVYWYQQSLDQGLQFLIQYYNGEERAKGNILERFSAQQFPDLHSELNLSSLELGDSALYFCASSLTTGGSAEAFFGQGTRLTVV.

The V call is TRBV6-6, the J call TRBJ1-2; D unclear. V was shortened by 6 bases and J by 8 bases, with 10 bases between the two germline ends. Per the germline V gene, CDR1 is MNHNY and CDR2 is SVGAGI (reference sequence). This CDR3 region has 11 residues. CDR3 region: CASSQNGGYTF. Written as DNA, the CDR3 is TGTGCCAGCAGCCAGAATGGAGGCTACACCTTC.

This clone has only one observation. The chain recombines TRBV14 with TRBJ1-2, with unresolved D. Germline V lookup: CDR1 SGHDN, CDR2 FVKESK. V dropped 0 bases and J dropped 5 bases, with 1 base sitting between them. The CDR3 has 11 residues. The CDR3 region has the DNA TGTGCCAGCAGCCAAGATTATGGCTACACCTTC. Its protein is CASSQDYGYTF.

V is TRBV27 and J is TRBJ2-1; D remains ambiguous. Germline CDR1 is MNHEY and CDR2 is SMNVEV (reference sequence). The CDR3 sequence is 13 residues long. Trimming removed 3 bases at V and 10 bases at J, with 13 bases between. CDR3 sequence (DNA): TGTGCCAGCAGTTTTCGTTTGGCTGGCGAGCAGTTCTTC. It codes for CASSFRLAGEQFF.

The genes are TRBV28 and TRBJ2-3; 10 positions match TRBD2. The germline V gene encodes CDR1 MDHEN and CDR2 SYDVKM. The CDR3 has 18 residues. The ends lost 1 base at V and 0 bases at J; junction bases unmatched: 7. CDR3 nucleotides: TGTGCCAGCAGTTTATCTAGCGGGGGTGAAGCTAGCACAGATACGCAGTATTTT. This gives the protein CASSLSSGGEASTDTQYF.

This chain joins TRBV7-2 and TRBJ2-3; D remains unclear. V gave up 2 bases and J gave up 0 bases, with 6 bases separating them. The CDR3 runs to 14 residues. Germline CDR1 and CDR2: SGHTA and FQGNSA. In DNA, the CDR3 is TGTGCCAGCAGCTTACTGCACAGCACAGATACGCAGTATTTT. Translation: CASSLLHSTDTQYF. The full variable domain, with the rest looked up from reference TRBV7-2 and TRBJ2-3, is GAGVSQSPSNKVTEKGKDVELRCDPISGHTALYWYRQSLGQGLEFLIYFQGNSAPDKSGLPSDRFSAERTGGSVSTLTIQRTQQEDSAVYLCASSLLHSTDTQYFGPGTRLTVL.

V is TRBV7-2 and J is TRBJ2-1; 8 nucleotides agree with TRBD2. The CDR3 is 16 amino acids. V shed 3 bases, J shed 10 bases, and the junction held 14 bases outside the gene matches. From germline, CDR1 is SGHTA and CDR2 FQGNSA. This chain's CDR3 is CASSFIAGGGGTEQFF. CDR3 sequence (DNA): TGTGCCAGCAGCTTCATCGCCGGGGGGGGTGGGACAGAGCAGTTCTTC.

The chain joins TRBV5-6 to TRBJ1-3; D remains ambiguous. This CDR3 is 17 amino acids long. Germline V gives CDR1 SGHDT, CDR2 YYEEEE. Trimming removed 1 base at V and 0 bases at J, with 14 bases between. The CDR3 coding sequence is TGTGCCAGCAGCTTGTATATGGGCAGGAACTCTGGAAACACCATATATTTT. Amino acids: CASSLYMGRNSGNTIYF.

This rearrangement joins TRBV6-6 to TRBJ1-6; D remains unclear. V lost 6 bases and J lost 9, with 21 bases in between. Germline lookup yields CDR1 MNHNY and CDR2 SVGAGI (reference sequence). This CDR3 has 16 residues. The CDR3, as DNA: TGTGCCAGCAGAAATACCTTCGGACGGGTTCTTTCACCCCTCCACTTT. It codes for CASRNTFGRVLSPLHF.